The present T cell receptor beta chain was sequenced within a study of control samples from healthy donors and cancer patients. Per germline, CDR1 MNHEY and CDR2 SVGAGI. This CDR3 is built from 14 residues. Trimming stripped 7 bases from V and 4 bases from J, with 13 bases between. Using immunoSEQ multiplex PCR, the repertoire was profiled, and TCRdb retains in-frame clones only, with some absent. This sample has around 100,000 clones, with 88% found just once. V usage is TRBV6-5 and J usage is TRBJ1-4; D may be TRBD1 (5 bases). This TCR derives from a man under 40 in good health. Sequenced: blood. The CDR3 reads CASMGGGGNEKLFF. Written as DNA, the CDR3 is TGTGCCAGCATGGGAGGCGGGGGTAATGAAAAACTGTTTTTT.